The entry that follows covers one TCR beta chain sequence. These data are taken from a study of blood T cells in healthy people across ages. Together with a sample-barcoded 5' primer, a J-beta primer mix was included in a second PCR lasting about 6 to 11 cycles. TCRdb itself ran the 5' RACE reads through MiXCR, one entry per CDR3 protein. The sample has 600,000 to 850,000 distinct CDR3 sequences, just under 25% seen once. CDR3 length equals 11 residues. This sample also appeared in a second study, on T cells of mothers and their children.

This sequence joins TRBV21-1 and TRBJ2-1. TRBV21-1 corresponds to a pseudogene. Sequencing used blood. This TCR was recovered from a boy aged 5-17 years in good health. CDR3 protein: CAINRDNEQFF. CDR3 coding DNA: TGTGCCATCAACAGGGATAATGAGCAGTTCTTC.